These 8 T cell receptor beta chains were all obtained from the same sample, sequenced in a study of T-cell reconstitution after alpha-beta-depleted transplantation in children. Unique molecular identifiers were used to barcode this TCRbeta library. MiXCR, applied by TCRdb to the PCR reads, yields one record per CDR3 protein. Counted here are around 200,000 distinct CDR3 sequences, around a sixth occurring once; the ten biggest clones make up around two fifths. The sample was PBMCs, mostly from graft donor cells, taken 360 days after TCRalphabeta/CD19-depleted stem cell transplant. The receptors stem from a male patient under 10 years old who had a stem cell transplant for acute lymphoblastic leukemia, so the T cells may come from the graft donor.

This clonotype was picked up a small number of times. The V call is TRBV30, the J call TRBJ2-1; 7 nucleotides align to TRBD1. The CDR3 runs 14 residues. Germline V gene data show CDR1 as GTSNPN and CDR2 as SVGIG (reference sequence). The ends lost 7 bases at V and 1 base at J; junction bases unmatched: 7. The CDR3 DNA reads as TGTGCCTCGACCCGGGACAGTTCCTACAATGAGCAGTTCTTC. Its protein product is CASTRDSSYNEQFF.

A few counts support this clonotype. The rearrangement uses TRBV29-1 and TRBJ2-2, with D maybe TRBD2 (6 bases). Germline V gene sequence: CDR1 SQVTM, CDR2 ANQGSEA. The CDR3 sequence is 14 residues long. V was shortened by 2 bases and J by 5 bases, with 12 bases between the two germline ends. This CDR3 reads CSVESQGGTGELFF. The CDR3 nucleotides read TGCAGCGTTGAATCGCAGGGAGGAACCGGGGAGCTGTTTTTT.

This clonotype has more than one count but fewer than ten. The chain has TRBV4-3 and TRBJ1-1, with TRBD1 as a possible D gene (5 bases). The CDR3 extends over 16 amino acids. Trimming pared 1 base from V and 6 bases from J, leaving 18 bases between. Germline V gene lookup returns CDR1 LGHNA and CDR2 YSLEER. The DNA for the CDR3 is TGCGCCAGCAGCCAAGGTCGGGTTAGTGGGGGGGCTGAAGCTTTCTTT. Translation gives CASSQGRVSGGAEAFF.

Points on this clonotype: This clone may be a read error of a much larger clone one base away. CDR3: CGSSRQGGDTQYF. CDR3 DNA: TGTGGCAGCAGTCGGCAGGGGGGTGATACGCAGTATTTT. This chain links TRBV28 with TRBJ2-3, with D possibly being TRBD1 (7 bases). This CDR3 spans 13 amino acids. Germline lookup yields CDR1 MDHEN and CDR2 SYDVKM.

This clonotype was picked up a small number of times. The rearrangement links TRBV20-1 to TRBJ2-1; no definite D call. The V and J ends lost 1 base and 0 bases respectively, with 10 bases between them. The CDR3 runs 15 residues. Germline assignment: CDR1 DFQATT and CDR2 SNEGSKA (reference sequence). The chain's CDR3 is CSARAGPSSYNEQFF. In nucleotides, the CDR3 is TGCAGTGCTAGAGCAGGACCGAGCTCCTACAATGAGCAGTTCTTC.

This clonotype came up a few times. V gene TRBV7-2 combines with J gene TRBJ1-5; 10 nucleotides align to TRBD1. The J segment lost 5 bases and the V segment lost 5 bases, leaving 3 bases of the junction unmatched. Germline values: CDR1 SGHTA, CDR2 FQGNSA. The CDR3 length is 14 residues. As DNA, the CDR3 is TGTGCCAGCAGCCCGGGACAGGGGTATCAGCCCCAGCATTTT. Amino acid sequence: CASSPGQGYQPQHF.

The chain recombines TRBV20-1 with TRBJ2-5; maybe TRBD1 (6 bases). The CDR3 totals 14 residues. Per the germline V gene, CDR1 is DFQATT and CDR2 is SNEGSKA (reference sequence). The V end was cut by 0 bases, the J end by 1 base, with 9 bases between. CDR3 sequence reads: CSARDGRGQETQYF. In DNA form, the CDR3 reads TGCAGTGCTAGAGATGGCAGGGGCCAAGAGACCCAGTACTTC.

This rearrangement joins TRBV12-3 or TRBV12-4 to TRBJ2-2, with TRBD1 matching 8 bases. This CDR3 has 14 residues. The V gene end was trimmed by 8 bases and the J gene end by 1 base; junction bases not matched to a gene: 3. The CDR3 bases are TGTGCCAGCGGGGGACAGGAGAACACCGGGGAGCTGTTTTTT. Its translation is CASGGQENTGELFF.